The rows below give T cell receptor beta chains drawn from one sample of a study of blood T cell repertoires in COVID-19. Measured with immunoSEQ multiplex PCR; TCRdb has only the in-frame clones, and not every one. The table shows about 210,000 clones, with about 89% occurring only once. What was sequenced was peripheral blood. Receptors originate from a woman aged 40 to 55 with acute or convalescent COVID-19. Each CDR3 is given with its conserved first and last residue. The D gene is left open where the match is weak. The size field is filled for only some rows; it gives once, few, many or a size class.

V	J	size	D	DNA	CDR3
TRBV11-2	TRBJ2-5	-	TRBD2	TGTGCCAGCTCCGGGGGGGGACAAGAGACCCAGTACTTC	CASSGGGQETQYF
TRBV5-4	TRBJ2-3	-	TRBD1	TGTGCCAGCAGCTTGGCAGGGGGTACAGATACGCAGTATTTT	CASSLAGGTDTQYF
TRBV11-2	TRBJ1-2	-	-	TGTGCCAGCAGTCGACAGGCTCGAGCTAACTATGGCTACACCTTC	CASSRQARANYGYTF
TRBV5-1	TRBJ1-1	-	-	TGCGCCAGCAGCTTTGAGGTGAGCACTGAAGCTTTCTTT	CASSFEVSTEAFF
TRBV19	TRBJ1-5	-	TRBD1	TGTGCCAGTACCCAGACAGGGGGCGATCAGCCCCAGCATTTT	CASTQTGGDQPQHF
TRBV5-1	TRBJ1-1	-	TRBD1	TGCGCCAGCAGCCTAGGACAGGGCCTAAACACTGAAGCTTTCTTT	CASSLGQGLNTEAFF
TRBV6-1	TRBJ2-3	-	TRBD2	TGTGCCAGCAGTGAAATCCCACTAGCGGGGGCAACGCAGTATTTT	CASSEIPLAGATQYF
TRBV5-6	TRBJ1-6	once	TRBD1	TGTGCCAGCAGCTTGGACAGGGGTTATTCACCCCTCCACTTT	CASSLDRGYSPLHF
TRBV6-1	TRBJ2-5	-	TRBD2	TGTGCCAGCAGTGATTTAGCGGGGGGTGTCCAAGAGACCCAGTACTTC	CASSDLAGGVQETQYF
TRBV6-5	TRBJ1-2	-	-	TGTGCCAGCAGTTATTTAACAGGAAACTATGGCTACACCTTC	CASSYLTGNYGYTF
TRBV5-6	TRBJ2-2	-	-	TGTGCCAGCAGCGGCGGGCCCCCGGAGCTGTTTTTT	CASSGGPPELFF
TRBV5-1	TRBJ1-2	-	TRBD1	TGCGCCAGCAGCTTGGGTGGGACAGGGGCTCTGAGCTCCTATGGCTACACCTTC	CASSLGGTGALSSYGYTF
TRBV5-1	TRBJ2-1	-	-	TGCGCCAGCAGCTTGGTCCCGGGTTCCTACAATGAGCAGTTCTTC	CASSLVPGSYNEQFF
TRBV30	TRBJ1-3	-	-	TGTGCCTGGAGTGCCGTCTCTGGAAACACCATATATTTT	CAWSAVSGNTIYF
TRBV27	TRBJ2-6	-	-	TGTGCCAGCAGTTTACTAGGGGTTGGGGCCAACGTCCTGACTTTC	CASSLLGVGANVLTF
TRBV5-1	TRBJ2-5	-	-	TGCGCCAGCAGCCTGACAAGCGGAGTGGACGGGGAGACCCAGTACTTC	CASSLTSGVDGETQYF
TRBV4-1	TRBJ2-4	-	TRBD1	TGCGCCAGCAGCCAAGCTTTAGGGACAGAAAAAAACATTCAGTACTTC	CASSQALGTEKNIQYF
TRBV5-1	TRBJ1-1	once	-	TGCGCCAGCAGCTTGGCCGCGGGGGTTACTGAAGCTTTCTTT	CASSLAAGVTEAFF
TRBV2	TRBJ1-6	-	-	TGTGCCAGCAGTGGCTTGAACAGTATCAATTCACCCCTCCACTTT	CASSGLNSINSPLHF
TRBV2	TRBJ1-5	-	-	TGTGCCAGCAGTGGTCTTTTTAGCAATCAGCCCCAGCATTTT	CASSGLFSNQPQHF
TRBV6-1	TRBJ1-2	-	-	TGTGCCAGCAGCCCGGGACTGCATAACTATGGCTACACCTTC	CASSPGLHNYGYTF
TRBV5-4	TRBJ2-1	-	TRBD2	TGTGCCAGCAGCATTGGGACTAGCGGCTACAATGAGCAGTTCTTC	CASSIGTSGYNEQFF
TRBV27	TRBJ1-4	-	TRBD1	TGTGCCAGCAGTTTATCGAGGACAGGCACCTCGGTTAATGAAAAACTGTTTTTT	CASSLSRTGTSVNEKLFF
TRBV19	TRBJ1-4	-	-	TGTGCCAGTAGTAGCTCCGGGACACGCGAAAAACTGTTTTTT	CASSSSGTREKLFF
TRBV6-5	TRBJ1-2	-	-	TGTGCCAGCAGTTACTCGAGAGAAGGGGGAATCAATGGCTACACCTTC	CASSYSREGGINGYTF
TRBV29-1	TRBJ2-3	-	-	TGCAGCGGCAGGTCCCAGATCAAACTCACAGATACGCAGTATTTT	CSGRSQIKLTDTQYF
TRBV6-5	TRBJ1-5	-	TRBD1	TGTGCCGGGGACAGGGGTCGGAATCAGCCCCAGCATTTT	CAGDRGRNQPQHF
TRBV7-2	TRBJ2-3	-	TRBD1	TGTGCCAGCAGCTGGGACAGGGGGGGGGATACGCAGTATTTT	CASSWDRGGDTQYF
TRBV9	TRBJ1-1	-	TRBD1	TGTGCCAGCAGCAATGGACAGGGTAGGGCTGAAGCTTTCTTT	CASSNGQGRAEAFF
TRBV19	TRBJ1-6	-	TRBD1	TGTGCCAGTAGTCCTCGACAGGGGTCTTCACCCCTCCACTTT	CASSPRQGSSPLHF
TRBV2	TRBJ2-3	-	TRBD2	TGTGCCAGCAGCCGAAGACTAGCGGGGAGCACAGATACGCAGTATTTT	CASSRRLAGSTDTQYF
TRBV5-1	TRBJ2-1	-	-	TGCGCCAGCAGCTTGGACTCTTACTCTTCCAATGAGCAGTTCTTC	CASSLDSYSSNEQFF
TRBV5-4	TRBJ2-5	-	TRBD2	TGTGCCAGCAGCTTGGAGGGTAGCGGGGGCCTTACCCAGTACTTC	CASSLEGSGGLTQYF
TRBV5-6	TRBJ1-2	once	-	TGTGCCAGCAGCTTGGACAGGGCTCAAGGCTACACCTTC	CASSLDRAQGYTF
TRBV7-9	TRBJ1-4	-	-	TGTGCCAGCAGCTTGGGGGCAGTTAATGAAAAACTGTTTTTT	CASSLGAVNEKLFF
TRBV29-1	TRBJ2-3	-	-	TGCAGCGTTGAATCAGGGAGCACAGATACGCAGTATTTT	CSVESGSTDTQYF
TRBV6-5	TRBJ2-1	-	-	TGTGCCAGCACGCGGAACAATGAGCAGTTCTTC	CASTRNNEQFF
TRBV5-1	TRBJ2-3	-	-	TGCGCCAGCAGCTTGAGTGGTCGCAGGGGAGGCACAGATACGCAGTATTTT	CASSLSGRRGGTDTQYF
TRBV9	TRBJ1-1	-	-	TGTGCCAGCAGCGGCCAGGGTAACACTGAAGCTTTCTTT	CASSGQGNTEAFF
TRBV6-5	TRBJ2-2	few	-	TGTGCCAGCAGTTACCCGGGGGATAAAGGGGAGCTGTTTTTT	CASSYPGDKGELFF
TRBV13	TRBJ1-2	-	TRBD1	TGTGCCAGCAGCTTAGTATTACGGCAGGGGGAGAACTATGGCTACACCTTC	CASSLVLRQGENYGYTF
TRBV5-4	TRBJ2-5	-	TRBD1	TGTGCCAGCAGCTTTTACAGGGGACACCAAGAGACCCAGTACTTC	CASSFYRGHQETQYF
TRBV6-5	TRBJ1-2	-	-	TGTGCCAGCAGCTACGGAGTAAGAAGTCGGGAGGGCTACACCTTC	CASSYGVRSREGYTF
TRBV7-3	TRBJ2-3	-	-	TGTGCCAGCAGCTTAACGTATAATCGAGATACGCAGTATTTT	CASSLTYNRDTQYF
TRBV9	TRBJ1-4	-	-	TGTGCCAGCAGCGCCCGGGGAACAGGGACTAATGAAAAACTGTTTTTT	CASSARGTGTNEKLFF